This record covers a single TCR beta chain. Its antigen is not known. Sequenced by immunoSEQ multiplex PCR; TCRdb stores in-frame clones only, minus some. The table includes some 47,000 clones, nearly 80% detected once. The data were taken from a study of T cells in tumors after PD-1 blockade. Study overall: Excluded were patients with checkpoint blockade, immunosuppressants, or radiotherapy or other anti-cancer therapy within 4 weeks. Treatment was either pembrolizumab 200 mg every 3 weeks or cemiplimab 350 mg every 2 weeks. A subset received ongoing vismodegib 150 mg daily alongside anti-PD-1 therapy.

General study results and limits: Peripheral recruitment is suggested, as some novel exhausted tumor clones were in pre-treatment blood.

The TCR was taken from a human donor with basal cell carcinoma. The input for sequencing was PBMCs, taken before anti-PD-1 treatment.

The DNA of the CDR3 is TGCGCCAGCAGCTTGCGGGCAGGGACGGAGTCCTACGAGCAGTACTTC. Translating gives CASSLRAGTESYEQYF. This chain connects TRBV5-1 to TRBJ2-7; D is tentatively TRBD1 or TRBD2 (5 bases each). Trimming shortened V by 1 base and J by 1 base, and 15 bases separated the two germline ends. Looked up from germline, CDR1 is SGHRS and CDR2 is YFSETQ. CDR3 size: 16 residues.